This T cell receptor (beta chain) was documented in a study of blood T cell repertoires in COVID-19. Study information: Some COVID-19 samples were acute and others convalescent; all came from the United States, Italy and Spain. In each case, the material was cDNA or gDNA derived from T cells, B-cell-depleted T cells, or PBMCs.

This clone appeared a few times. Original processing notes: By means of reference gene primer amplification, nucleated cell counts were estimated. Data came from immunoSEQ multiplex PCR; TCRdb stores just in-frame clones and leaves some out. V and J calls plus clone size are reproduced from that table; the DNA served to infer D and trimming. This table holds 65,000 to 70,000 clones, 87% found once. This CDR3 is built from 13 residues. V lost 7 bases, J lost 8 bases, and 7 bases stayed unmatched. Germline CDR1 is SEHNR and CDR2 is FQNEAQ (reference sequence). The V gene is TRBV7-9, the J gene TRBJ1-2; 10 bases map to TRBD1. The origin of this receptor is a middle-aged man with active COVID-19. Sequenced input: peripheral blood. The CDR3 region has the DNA TGTGCCAGCACCCCCGGACAGGGGGTAGGCTACACCTTC. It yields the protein CASTPGQGVGYTF. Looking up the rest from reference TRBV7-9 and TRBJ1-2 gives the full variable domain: DTGVSQNPRHKITKRGQNVTFRCDPISEHNRLYWYRQTLGQGPEFLTYFQNEAQLEKSRLLSDRFSAERPKGSFSTLEIQRTEQGDSAMYLCASTPGQGVGYTFGSGTRLTVV.